This TCR beta chain was sequenced during a study of beta chain features in type 1 diabetes. General study points: Researchers report that Type 1 diabetes patients had moderately but significantly shorter TCRB CDR3s across all four CD4+ subsets. Highly expressing activated T cells could be over-counted with a cDNA template. Lower insertion and higher deletion counts appeared at VDJ junctions in type 1 diabetes patients. The similarity of naive, central memory and Treg TCRB repertoires appeared greater among patients than among healthy donors.

The entirety of the isolated RNA underwent reverse transcription, so expressed TCRB transcripts were sequenced. Some 3.6 million reads on average were seen across naive, central memory and regulatory T cell samples. TCRdb's copy holds only in-frame clones and misses some; the assay was immunoSEQ multiplex PCR. Among almost 350,000 clones listed, around 9.7% were seen once. A remark on this clone: Its antigen remains unknown.

V shed 1 base and J shed 11 bases, with 11 bases lying between them. The CDR3 spans 12 residues. In germline, CDR1 is SGHTA, CDR2 FQGNSA. The sample was central memory CD4+ T cells from blood. J is TRBJ1-1 and V is TRBV7-2; D gene ambiguous. This receptor was obtained from a man younger than 40 with type 1 diabetes. CDR3 sequence reads: CASSLDTAAAFF. The CDR3 DNA reads TGTGCCAGCAGCTTAGACACAGCGGCGGCTTTCTTT.